One sample yielded the 6 T cell receptor beta chains listed below, sequenced in a study of CD8 T cells in ankylosing spondylitis. From the 5' RACE reads, TCRdb called clonotypes with MiXCR, one entry per CDR3 protein. The table has around 330,000 distinct CDR3 sequences, around a tenth seen once. The sequenced material came from blood, either unsorted or a sorted T cell fraction (not recorded which). The source of these receptors is a female donor with ankylosing spondylitis or in good health (not recorded which).

This clonotype was picked up many times. The chain carries TRBV5-6 and TRBJ2-1; TRBD2 agrees at 7 bases. V trimming: 4 bases; J trimming: 9 bases; junction bases outside the gene matches: 7. This CDR3 contains 13 residues. The germline V gene has CDR1 SGHDT and CDR2 YYEEEE. CDR3 in amino acids: CASSAGLGTEQFF. For the CDR3, the DNA is TGTGCCAGCAGCGCCGGACTAGGTACTGAGCAGTTCTTC. Combining the CDR3 with reference TRBV5-6 and TRBJ2-1 gives the whole variable domain DAGVTQSPTHLIKTRGQQVTLRCSPKSGHDTVSWYQQALGQGPQFIFQYYEEEERQRGNFPDRFSGHQFPNYSSELNVNALLLGDSALYLCASSAGLGTEQFFGPGTRLTVL.

This clonotype was detected ten times or more. The J gene is TRBJ1-1, the V gene TRBV5-1, with TRBD1 matching 11 bases. V was pared by 3 bases and J by 2 bases, with 12 bases of the junction left unmatched. CDR3 length: 18 residues. Germline V gene sequence: CDR1 SGHRS, CDR2 YFSETQ. CDR3 protein: CASSSWKDRGLTNTEAFF. CDR3 sequence (DNA): TGCGCCAGCAGCTCATGGAAGGACAGGGGGCTCACAAACACTGAAGCTTTCTTT.

In the case of this clonotype: This could be a read error, since a much larger clone is one nucleotide away. The chain employs TRBV4-2 and TRBJ2-5, with D maybe TRBD1 (5 bases). This CDR3 comprises 15 residues. Germline values: CDR1 LGHNA, CDR2 YNFKEQ. CDR3 coding DNA: TGTGCCAGCAGCCAAGAGGGGCGGAACCAAGAGACCCGGTACTTC. Translation gives CASSQEGRNQETRYF.

The J gene is TRBJ1-1, the V gene TRBV28; D possibly corresponds to TRBD1 (6 bases). Germline V gene sequence: CDR1 MDHEN, CDR2 SYDVKM. The CDR3 is 13 residues long. V was clipped by 6 bases and J by 7 bases, with 15 bases between them. CDR3 sequence reads: CASSRAGTSEAFF. In nucleotides, the CDR3 is TGTGCCAGCAGCCGGGCCGGGACAAGTGAAGCTTTCTTT.

This clonotype was seen a few times. The chain has TRBV19 and TRBJ2-4; D is ambiguous. Germline V gene data show CDR1 as LNHDA and CDR2 as SQIVND (reference sequence). The CDR3 has 14 amino acids. V lost 4 bases, J lost 6 bases, and 13 bases lay in between. The DNA of the CDR3 is TGTGCCAGTAGTAGTCCCAGGCTGGGAAACATTCAGTACTTC. Translated: CASSSPRLGNIQYF.

The chain joins TRBV27 to TRBJ2-2, with a possible D match to TRBD1 (5 bases). The CDR3 runs 13 residues. Trimming removed 5 bases from V and 14 bases from J, with 18 bases in between. The germline V gene encodes CDR1 MNHEY and CDR2 SMNVEV (reference sequence). The CDR3 sequence is CASSLDTPRSLFF. The DNA of the CDR3 is TGTGCCAGCAGTCTGGACACCCCAAGAAGTCTGTTTTTT.